This T cell receptor beta chain was identified during a study of T-cell reconstitution after alpha-beta-depleted transplantation in children. The table lists this clonotype with many counts. The TCRbeta library was prepared with unique molecular identifiers. TCRdb itself ran the PCR reads through MiXCR, one entry per CDR3 protein. The sample records 200,000 to 250,000 distinct CDR3 sequences, around 9.9% being singletons. This receptor was taken from a child younger than two with acute myeloid leukemia, due to receive a stem cell transplant. This specimen was PBMCs, taken before TCRalphabeta/CD19-depleted stem cell transplant.

The CDR3 is CATRSGIGTGELFF. Written as DNA, the CDR3 is TGTGCCACTCGTTCCGGGATCGGGACCGGGGAGCTGTTTTTT. The chain uses TRBV10-3 and TRBJ2-2; tentatively, D is TRBD2 (5 bases). The CDR3 consists of 14 residues. The germline V gene encodes CDR1 ENHRY and CDR2 SYGVKD. V lost 10 bases and J 5 bases, leaving 17 bases between the germline ends.